Following are 32 T cell receptor beta chains from one sample sequenced in a study of T cells expressing NK-cell markers. TCRdb reprocessed the 5' RACE reads, keeping one entry per CDR3 protein, no DNA. The sample data list about 460,000 distinct CDR3 sequences. Sequenced input: blood T cells: a sorted CD56 or NKG2C T cell subset, CD4+ or CD8+ T cells, or bulk PBMC T cells (not recorded which). The origin of the receptors is a woman aged 50 to 60 in good health.

The CDR3 loop is CASSLYGMAGLATDTQYF. The chain joins TRBV28 to TRBJ2-3; TCRdb lists TRBD2, though no DNA is available to test this call. Germline lookup yields CDR1 MDHEN and CDR2 SYDVKM. The CDR3 is 18 amino acids.

V is TRBV2 and J is TRBJ2-3; TCRdb's D gene call, TRBD2, goes unchecked for lack of DNA. Per germline, CDR1 SNHLY and CDR2 FYNNEI. This CDR3 is built from 15 residues. CDR3 in amino acids: CASSAGSGRSDTQYF.

This chain joins TRBV6-5 and TRBJ2-3; the TCRdb call, TRBD1, lacks DNA for checking. The CDR3 is made up of 14 amino acids. Looked up from germline, CDR1 is MNHEY and CDR2 is SVGAGI. The CDR3 is CASSSPTSIDTQYF.

J is TRBJ2-1 and V is TRBV29-1; TCRdb's D gene call, TRBD2, goes unchecked for lack of DNA. This CDR3 has 16 residues. CDR1 SQVTM and CDR2 ANQGSEA come from the germline V gene. CDR3 amino acids: CSVDLTGLGRYNEQFF.

The V and J genes are TRBV12-3 or TRBV12-4 and TRBJ1-1. CDR3 size: 14 residues. The CDR3 protein is CASKRHKGSTEAFF.

The chain employs TRBV11-2 and TRBJ2-3; the TCRdb call, TRBD2, lacks DNA for checking. CDR1 is SGHAT and CDR2 is FQNNGV in the germline V gene. The CDR3 loop spans 17 amino acids. CDR3 region: CASSLRVLAVGTDTQYF.

The chain has TRBV5-1 and TRBJ2-7; TCRdb selects TRBD1, and the lack of DNA leaves this call unchecked. Germline loops: CDR1 SGHRS, CDR2 YFSETQ. CDR3 length equals 15 residues. This CDR3 reads CASSPGQPLRVEQYF.

V gene TRBV4-1 combines with J gene TRBJ1-6. Germline CDR1 and CDR2: MGHRA and YSYEKL. This CDR3 has 16 residues. The CDR3 here is CASSEGRSWSNSPLHF.

The J gene is TRBJ2-7, the V gene TRBV30; TCRdb selects TRBD1, and the lack of DNA leaves this call unchecked. Per the germline V gene, CDR1 is GTSNPN and CDR2 is SVGIG (reference sequence). The CDR3 contains 14 residues. CDR3 loop: CAWSAARFTYEQYF.

The genes are TRBV29-1 and TRBJ1-1. CDR3 length equals 14 residues. Germline CDR1 reads SQVTM; CDR2 reads ANQGSEA. The CDR3 here is CSVHGEGRGTEAFF.

The chain carries TRBV20-1 and TRBJ2-3; TCRdb returns TRBD2, unconfirmable since there is no DNA. Germline CDR1 is DFQATT and CDR2 is SNEGSKA (reference sequence). CDR3 size: 14 residues. The CDR3 spells CSARRGNGVDTQYF.

The chain joins TRBV12-3 or TRBV12-4 to TRBJ1-1; TCRdb picks TRBD1, but there is no DNA to check that call. The CDR3 loop spans 16 amino acids. The CDR3 sequence: CASRPGHTLMNTEAFF.

The chain uses TRBV20-1 and TRBJ2-1; no DNA is available, so the TRBD2 call from TCRdb remains unchecked. The CDR3 runs to 16 residues. Germline CDR1 is DFQATT and CDR2 is SNEGSKA (reference sequence). The CDR3 sequence is CSARDYLRSGANEQFF.

The rearrangement links TRBV11-3 to TRBJ2-5; the D call of TRBD1 rests on TCRdb alone, since no DNA is present to check it. CDR3 size: 17 residues. Germline loops: CDR1 SGHNT, CDR2 YENEEA. The CDR3 protein is CASSLGTPGTLQETQYF.

The CDR3 loop is CATSRPGTAEAFF. The gene calls are TRBV15 and TRBJ1-1; the TCRdb D gene call, TRBD1, has no DNA to confirm it. CDR3 length: 13 amino acids. The germline gives CDR1 LNHNV, CDR2 YYDKDF (reference sequence).

The V and J genes are TRBV3-1 and TRBJ1-4. The CDR3 contains 14 residues. Germline CDR1 and CDR2: LGHDT and YNNKEL (reference sequence). The CDR3 loop reads CASTRMGTNEKLFF. Looking up the rest from reference TRBV3-1 and TRBJ1-4 gives the full variable domain: DTAVSQTPKYLVTQMGNDKSIKCEQNLGHDTMYWYKQDSKKFLKIMFSYNNKELIINETVPNRFSPKSPDKAHLNLHINSLELGDSAVYFCASTRMGTNEKLFFGSGTQLSVL.

The genes are TRBV14 and TRBJ2-3; lacking DNA, the TRBD1 call made by TCRdb goes unchecked. The CDR3 length is 13 residues. Germline assignment: CDR1 SGHDN and CDR2 FVKESK. The chain's CDR3 is CASSQSLTDTQYF.

The genes are TRBV5-1 and TRBJ2-3; TCRdb selects TRBD1, and the lack of DNA leaves this call unchecked. CDR3 length: 16 amino acids. Per the germline V gene, CDR1 is SGHRS and CDR2 is YFSETQ. Here the CDR3 reads CASSLVPGAEGDTQYF.

The chain couples TRBV12-3 or TRBV12-4 to TRBJ1-5; TCRdb names TRBD1, which stays unverified in the absence of DNA. The CDR3 totals 15 residues. This chain's CDR3 is CASTATAYSNQPQHF.

The CDR3 loop is CASSLGARGNNEQFF. This chain joins TRBV5-6 and TRBJ2-1; TCRdb proposes TRBD1, but this gene call is untestable without DNA. From germline, CDR1 is SGHDT and CDR2 YYEEEE. The CDR3 extends over 15 amino acids.

CDR3 residues: CASSWSTADTQYF. The rearrangement uses TRBV12-3 or TRBV12-4 and TRBJ2-3. The CDR3 is 13 amino acids.

The genes are TRBV11-2 and TRBJ2-3; TCRdb indicates TRBD1, and absent DNA this call remains unverified. The germline V gene has CDR1 SGHAT and CDR2 FQNNGV. This CDR3 is built from 16 residues. CDR3 loop: CASSFPWGMGTDTQYF.

The CDR3 is CASTKTPDIYNEQFF. The chain has TRBV2 and TRBJ2-1; without DNA, the TCRdb call of TRBD2 cannot be checked. This CDR3 has 15 amino acids. Germline lookup yields CDR1 SNHLY and CDR2 FYNNEI.

The rearrangement links TRBV12-2 to TRBJ2-1. TRBV12-2 is given as a pseudogene. The CDR3 has 15 residues. CDR3 residues: CASRPTYGSYNEQFF.

The V and J genes are TRBV20-1 and TRBJ2-3. The CDR3 length is 13 residues. CDR1 and CDR2 (germline): DFQATT, SNEGSKA (reference sequence). The CDR3 here is CSARPVVTDTQYF.

This chain links TRBV4-2 with TRBJ2-7; TCRdb reports TRBD2, a call that lacks DNA to check it against. The CDR3 has 17 amino acids. Germline CDR1 reads LGHNA; CDR2 reads YNFKEQ. This CDR3 is CASSQDHRAGETYEQYF.

This chain connects TRBV20-1 to TRBJ2-5; the D call of TRBD1 rests on TCRdb alone, since no DNA is present to check it. CDR1 and CDR2 (germline): DFQATT, SNEGSKA (reference sequence). There are 12 residues in the CDR3. CDR3 loop: CSVSNRGETQYF.

The V gene is TRBV20-1, the J gene TRBJ2-3; checking the TCRdb D call of TRBD1 is not possible without DNA. The CDR3 has 15 amino acids. The germline V gene encodes CDR1 DFQATT and CDR2 SNEGSKA (reference sequence). This chain's CDR3 is CSAGLGQVPLDTQYF.

This CDR3 is CASSVTMVGRAATDTQYF. This sequence joins TRBV7-6 and TRBJ2-3; TCRdb's assignment of TRBD1 cannot be checked, as there is no DNA. This CDR3 comprises 18 residues. Germline CDR1 and CDR2: SGHVS and FNYEAQ.

The J gene is TRBJ2-3, the V gene TRBV4-2; TCRdb selects TRBD2, and the lack of DNA leaves this call unchecked. In germline, CDR1 is LGHNA, CDR2 YNFKEQ. The CDR3 extends over 17 amino acids. CDR3 residues: CASSQDPTSGRTDTQYF.

The chain links TRBV29-1 to TRBJ2-4; TCRdb reports TRBD1, a call that lacks DNA to check it against. Germline V gene lookup returns CDR1 SQVTM and CDR2 ANQGSEA. The CDR3 is 13 amino acids. CDR3 in amino acids: CSVNQGAWNIQYF. Drawing the rest from reference TRBV29-1 and TRBJ2-4, the complete variable domain is SAVISQKPSRDICQRGTSLTIQCQVDSQVTMMFWYRQQPGQSLTLIATANQGSEATYESGFVIDKFPISRPNLTFSTLTVSNMSPEDSSIYLCSVNQGAWNIQYFGAGTRLSVL.

The V call is TRBV4-1, the J call TRBJ2-3; TCRdb indicates TRBD2, and absent DNA this call remains unverified. The CDR3 is 18 residues long. Germline CDR1 and CDR2: MGHRA and YSYEKL. The CDR3 region is CASSLPRGLAGDRDTQYF.